These 17 T cell receptor beta chains came from one sample sequenced in a study of T cell changes during pregnancy in multiple sclerosis. Assay used: immunoSEQ multiplex PCR; TCRdb lists only in-frame clones, some missing. The sample holds about 40,000 clones, around nine tenths seen once. The sequenced sample was CD8+ T cells from peripheral blood mononuclear cells, obtained before pregnancy. These receptors all stem from a female donor with multiple sclerosis, enrolled in a pregnancy study.

J is TRBJ2-1 and V is TRBV27, with 7 positions matching TRBD1. With V trimmed by 1 base and J by 8 bases, 2 bases remained unmatched. CDR3 length: 13 residues. Germline CDR1 MNHEY, CDR2 SMNVEV (reference sequence). CDR3 in amino acids: CASSLLGGDEQFF. The CDR3 DNA is TGTGCCAGCAGTTTATTAGGGGGCGATGAGCAGTTCTTC.

This chain joins TRBV27 and TRBJ2-1; possibly TRBD2 for D (5 bases). Germline V gene sequence: CDR1 MNHEY, CDR2 SMNVEV (reference sequence). V was clipped by 7 bases and J by 0 bases, with 10 bases between them. The CDR3 is made up of 14 amino acids. The CDR3 loop reads CASNEGSSYNEQFF. CDR3 in DNA: TGTGCCAGCAACGAGGGAAGCTCCTACAATGAGCAGTTCTTC.

This chain connects TRBV15 to TRBJ2-7; D perhaps matches TRBD1 (6 bases). CDR1 and CDR2 from the germline V gene are LNHNV and YYDKDF (reference sequence). This CDR3 spans 16 amino acids. V shed 0 bases and J shed 2 bases, with 14 bases lying between them. The CDR3 sequence is CATSRDSGAGTYEQYF. The CDR3, as DNA: TGTGCCACCAGCAGAGATTCAGGGGCCGGAACCTACGAGCAGTACTTC.

The chain links TRBV9 to TRBJ2-1; TRBD1 aligns across 7 bases. This CDR3 region has 12 residues. V was pared by 2 bases and J by 8 bases, with 1 base of the junction left unmatched. Germline CDR1 and CDR2: SGDLS and YYNGEE. For the CDR3, the DNA is TGTGCCAGCAGCGTTACAGGGGATGAGCAGTTCTTC. Translating it yields CASSVTGDEQFF. Full variable domain (rest looked up from reference TRBV9 and TRBJ2-1): DSGVTQTPKHLITATGQRVTLRCSPRSGDLSVYWYQQSLDQGLQFLIQYYNGEERAKGNILERFSAQQFPDLHSELNLSSLELGDSALYFCASSVTGDEQFFGPGTRLTVL.

This clone is a singleton in its sample. The V and J genes are TRBV27 and TRBJ1-1; 7 bases map to TRBD1. V trimming: 9 bases; J trimming: 3 bases; junction bases outside the gene matches: 7. This CDR3 region has 13 residues. Germline CDR1 is MNHEY and CDR2 is SMNVEV (reference sequence). Written as DNA, the CDR3 is TGTGCCAGTTATCGGGACAGATACACTGAAGCTTTCTTT. Translating gives CASYRDRYTEAFF.

This chain joins TRBV7-2 and TRBJ2-1; TRBD1 matches at 11 bases. The CDR3 contains 15 residues. The junction had 5 bases not matched to a gene; V was cut back by 5 bases and J by 5 bases. The germline gives CDR1 SGHTA, CDR2 FQGNSA. The chain's CDR3 is CASSLLGQGDNEQFF. DNA for the CDR3: TGTGCCAGCAGCCTGCTGGGACAGGGGGACAATGAGCAGTTCTTC.

The chain combines TRBV5-1 with TRBJ2-3; 12 bases match TRBD2. V shed 4 bases, J shed 2 bases, and the junction held 5 bases outside the gene matches. The V gene's germline CDR1 is SGHRS and CDR2 YFSETQ. This CDR3 has 16 residues. The CDR3 nucleotides are TGCGCCAGCAGCCGCTGGACTAGCGGGGACACAGATACGCAGTATTTT. It translates to CASSRWTSGDTDTQYF.

The CDR3 DNA is TGTGCCAGCAGCTTAGTGGGCAGGGGGCGCCTTGACACTGAAGCTTTCTTT. Protein sequence: CASSLVGRGRLDTEAFF. The chain joins TRBV7-2 to TRBJ1-1, with 8 bases aligning to TRBD1. Germline values: CDR1 SGHTA, CDR2 FQGNSA. CDR3 length: 17 residues. V was clipped by 1 base and J by 3 bases; unmatched bases: 10.

V usage is TRBV27 and J usage is TRBJ2-2; D perhaps matches TRBD2 (5 bases). Germline CDR1 reads MNHEY; CDR2 reads SMNVEV (reference sequence). CDR3 length equals 15 residues. The V gene lost 2 bases and the J gene lost 4 bases, with 11 bases spanning the gap. The CDR3 sequence is CASSLAGRGTGELFF. The CDR3 coding sequence is TGTGCCAGCAGTTTAGCGGGTCGCGGCACCGGGGAGCTGTTTTTT.

The genes are TRBV7-9 and TRBJ2-5; TRBD2 aligns across 12 bases. The germline V gene encodes CDR1 SEHNR and CDR2 FQNEAQ (reference sequence). The CDR3 sequence is 15 residues long. V trimming: 6 bases; J trimming: 4 bases; junction bases outside the gene matches: 6. The CDR3 protein is CASRPSGLAGETQYF. In nucleotides, the CDR3 is TGTGCCAGCAGACCCTCGGGACTAGCGGGAGAGACCCAGTACTTC.

This chain uses TRBV27 with TRBJ2-3, with D unclear. V dropped 3 bases and J dropped 6 bases, with 10 bases sitting between them. The germline V gene has CDR1 MNHEY and CDR2 SMNVEV (reference sequence). The CDR3 runs to 13 residues. CDR3 in DNA: TGTGCCAGCAGTTTTGTGTCAGCGGATACGCAGTATTTT. Protein product: CASSFVSADTQYF.

The chain joins TRBV15 to TRBJ1-2; TRBD1 matches 9 bases. V gave up 0 bases and J gave up 4 bases; unmatched junction bases: 6. CDR1 LNHNV and CDR2 YYDKDF come from the germline V gene (reference sequence). This CDR3 is 16 amino acids long. CDR3 loop: CATSRDRTGGTYGYTF. CDR3 in DNA: TGTGCCACCAGCAGAGATCGTACAGGGGGCACCTATGGCTACACCTTC.

The genes are TRBV29-1 and TRBJ2-1; D is unclear. The CDR3 consists of 12 residues. Per germline, CDR1 SQVTM and CDR2 ANQGSEA. Trimming left V 0 bases short and J 4 bases short, with 4 bases between. This CDR3 reads CSVEDSYNEQFF. In nucleotides, the CDR3 is TGCAGCGTTGAAGATTCTTACAATGAGCAGTTCTTC.

Only a few counts were recorded for this clone. J is TRBJ1-5 and V is TRBV28, with D hard to call. This CDR3 is built from 13 residues. Between the trimmed V and J ends, which lost 3 bases and 6 bases, there was a span of 9 bases. CDR1 and CDR2 from the germline V gene are MDHEN and SYDVKM. The CDR3, as DNA: TGTGCCAGCAGTTTGAGCGGTGGTCAGCCCCAGCATTTT. This codes for CASSLSGGQPQHF.

This chain joins TRBV5-4 and TRBJ2-2; 7 bases are shared with TRBD1. CDR3 length: 17 residues. Germline V gene data show CDR1 as SGHNT and CDR2 as YYREEE (reference sequence). J lost 0 bases, V lost 5 bases, and 10 bases had no gene match. The CDR3 DNA is TGTGCCAGCAGACCCGACAGGGCGGTTTCGAACACCGGGGAGCTGTTTTTT. The encoded protein is CASRPDRAVSNTGELFF.

The chain couples TRBV11-1 to TRBJ2-7, with 9 bases matching TRBD2. Looked up from germline, CDR1 is SGHAT and CDR2 is FQDESV (reference sequence). The V segment lost 0 bases and the J segment 3 bases; nucleotides outside the gene matches: 15. This CDR3 has 19 amino acids. CDR3 sequence: CASSLALRRLDSGSYEQYF. The CDR3 DNA sequence: TGTGCCAGCAGCTTAGCGCTCCGACGCTTGGATAGCGGGAGCTACGAGCAGTACTTC.

This chain uses TRBV19 with TRBJ2-5, with 10 bases matching TRBD2. V shed 5 bases and J 3 bases; nucleotides not matched to a gene: 9. Germline loops: CDR1 LNHDA, CDR2 SQIVND (reference sequence). The CDR3 runs 16 residues. In DNA form, the CDR3 reads TGTGCCAGTAGTGCCCCTAGCGGGAGTGGAGAAGAGACCCAGTACTTC. Its protein product is CASSAPSGSGEETQYF.